A selection of T cell receptor beta chains follows, all from one sample in a study of blood T cell repertoires in COVID-19. The protocol was immunoSEQ multiplex PCR, while the TCRdb copy is restricted to in-frame clones and leaves out a portion. This sample yields about 480,000 clones, of which 85% to 90% are seen a single time; around 4.5% belongs to the top ten. Sequences were obtained from peripheral blood. Receptors were obtained from a woman in her thirties with acute or convalescent COVID-19. Each CDR3 is given with its conserved first and last residue. A D gene is named only where the DNA matches it firmly. A row's size may be missing; if present it is once, few, many or a size class.

v_gene	abundance	d_gene	j_gene	CDR3nt	CDR3aa
TRBV5-1	-	-	TRBJ2-7	TGCGCCAGCAGCTTCCGGGACATTACCTACGAGCAGTACTTC	CASSFRDITYEQYF
TRBV15	-	-	TRBJ2-7	TGTGCCACCAGCAGAGGCACGACAGGTCTCGCTGAGGCCGAGCAGTACTTC	CATSRGTTGLAEAEQYF
TRBV18	few	-	TRBJ2-5	TGTGCCAGCTCACCCCAAGAACTAGAGGAGACCCAGTACTTC	CASSPQELEETQYF
TRBV15	few	-	TRBJ1-1	TGTGCCACCAGCAGAGATCTAGGCAGCTCGAACACTGAAGCTTTCTTT	CATSRDLGSSNTEAFF
TRBV18	-	-	TRBJ1-5	TGTGCCAGCTCACCCAGTCTGGTTAAGCCCCAGCATTTT	CASSPSLVKPQHF
TRBV4-1	-	-	TRBJ1-2	TGCGCCAGCAGCCAAATAGGGGAGGATACTAACTATGGCTACACCTTC	CASSQIGEDTNYGYTF
TRBV5-8	-	TRBD2	TRBJ2-1	TGTGCCAGCAGCTTGCTCTTTGGGGCGGGGGGGTACACTGAGCAGTTCTTC	CASSLLFGAGGYTEQFF
TRBV6-1	-	-	TRBJ2-1	TGTGCCAGCAGTGAACGCCGCACAGGGTCTGAGCAGTTCTTC	CASSERRTGSEQFF
TRBV11-2	-	TRBD2	TRBJ2-3	TGTGCCAGCAGCCGAGCGGGGCTAAGCACAGATACGCAGTATTTT	CASSRAGLSTDTQYF
TRBV5-1	-	TRBD2	TRBJ2-2	TGCGCCAGCAGACCTAGCGGGGGCACCGGGGAGCTGTTTTTT	CASRPSGGTGELFF
TRBV12-3/TRBV12-4	-	-	TRBJ2-7	TGTGCCAGCAGGGACAGTAGCTCCTACGAGCAGTACTTC	CASRDSSSYEQYF
TRBV5-6	few	-	TRBJ2-7	TGTGCCAGCAGCTTCGGGACTGAGCAGTACTTC	CASSFGTEQYF
TRBV12-3/TRBV12-4	-	-	TRBJ2-7	TGTGCCAGCAGTAAGACGGGCTACGAGCAGTACTTC	CASSKTGYEQYF
TRBV28	once	TRBD1	TRBJ1-3	TGTGCCAGCAGTTTGTGGGACAGAATCTCTGGAAACACCATATATTTT	CASSLWDRISGNTIYF
TRBV9	-	TRBD1	TRBJ2-2	TGTGCCAGCAGCGCGGACAGGGCCACCGGGGAGCTGTTTTTT	CASSADRATGELFF
TRBV27	-	-	TRBJ2-7	TGTGCCAGCAGTTTATCGGGCATCCACTTCTACGAGCAGTACTTC	CASSLSGIHFYEQYF
TRBV11-3	once	-	TRBJ1-4	TGTGCCAGCAGCTTAGTAGGGCAGGGTAATGAAAAACTGTTTTTT	CASSLVGQGNEKLFF
TRBV30	-	-	TRBJ2-2	TGTGCCTGGAGGGGGCTCACCACCGGGGAGCTGTTTTTT	CAWRGLTTGELFF
TRBV2	-	-	TRBJ1-6	TGTGCCAGCAGTCACCCTTCAGGGGTTAATTCACCCCTCCACTTT	CASSHPSGVNSPLHF
TRBV14	-	-	TRBJ1-2	TGTGCCAGCAGCCAAGGTCAGAAATATGGCTACACCTTC	CASSQGQKYGYTF
TRBV11-1	-	-	TRBJ2-2	TGTGCCAGCAGCTTACGGGACATAGGCACCGGGGAGCTGTTTTTT	CASSLRDIGTGELFF
TRBV2	-	TRBD2	TRBJ2-5	TGTGCCAGCAGAAACCAGCGGGGGGTGCAAGAGACCCAGTACTTC	CASRNQRGVQETQYF